This TCR beta chain appears in the sequencing data of a study of identifying expanded T cells in peripheral blood. No infections or other immune events were documented during collection. Overall study findings and caveats: Two-week clone count variance significantly increased as total template count grew. Technical replicates showed around 1.2 changed clones; around two weeks roughly 15; four weeks 19.

Profiling relied on immunoSEQ multiplex PCR, and the TCRdb table lists in-frame clones only, not all of them. Among around 94,000 clones listed, about 85% were seen once. Note on this clone: The target antigen is unknown.

The germline gives CDR1 SGHTA, CDR2 FQGNSA. This CDR3 has 12 amino acids. Trimming took off 3 bases at V and 8 bases at J, with 7 bases between the two ends. Sample: blood. This receptor was obtained from a person aged 18 to 75 in good health. The V gene is TRBV7-2, the J gene TRBJ2-2; D gene uncertain. The CDR3 DNA follows: TGTGCCAGCAGCTTCCAACAGGGGGAGCTGTTTTTT. Residues: CASSFQQGELFF. The full variable domain, rest sourced from reference TRBV7-2 and TRBJ2-2, is GAGVSQSPSNKVTEKGKDVELRCDPISGHTALYWYRQSLGQGLEFLIYFQGNSAPDKSGLPSDRFSAERTGGSVSTLTIQRTQQEDSAVYLCASSFQQGELFFGEGSRLTVL.